The T cell receptor beta chain described here comes from a study of shared clonotypes between healthy human individuals (dated by TCRdb to about 2020). Regarding the complete study: A few men and a couple of women, aged 18 to 49 years, made up the cohort. Libraries were prepared and TCR repertoires were sequenced by different laboratories using diverse techniques, in order to increase sequencing depth and limit assay-specific biases. Blood TCR repertoires of several healthy adults were deeply sequenced to estimate repertoire size and the extent of clonotype sharing between individuals. Each donor's leukapheresis produced roughly between roughly 0.85 and 9.5 billion PBMCs.

This clone has just one count. The antigen it recognizes is unknown. No qualities accompany the bases; no much larger clone lies one base away. Overall study results and their limits: Only blood was sampled, and tissue TCR repertoires likely differ from those in blood. Because the study included only a small number of donors, the genetic and exposure-history diversity represented was limited. Pairwise subsampling led to the expectation that sequencing depth would affect the degree of clonotype sharing among donors.

Using the deep immunoSEQ assay, multiplex PCR amplified TCR CDR3 regions from genomic DNA. Extracted genomic DNA from each cell subset was spread evenly across all wells of several immunoSEQ 96-well plates, with each plate serving as a replicate. Each replicate PCR for unsorted PBMC received roughly 300 ng genomic DNA, equal to 30,000 or so T cell genomes. Genomic DNA from unsorted PBMC was sequenced over ten immunoSEQ deep assay plates. The purified libraries were quantified using a Qubit 3.0 fluorometer, sized with a Bioanalyzer 2100, and then quantified again using the KAPA Library Quantification kit. Each immunoSEQ 96-well plate was sequenced on its own single-read 150-cycle Illumina NextSeq 550 flow cell. For the original study's pipeline: Because only junctional sequences without quality scores were contained in the immunoSEQ output, filtering matching that applied to full-length reads could not be performed. Sequences were annotated with PyIR, a Python wrapper for IgBLAST v1.9, using IMGT germline references to assign V/J genes and CDR3. Any read was removed if the V/J assignment was weak (E-value above 1e-6), the CDR3 was missing, or the read contained stop codons, out-of-frame junctions, or ambiguous translated residues. V3J clonotypes were defined by identical inferred V gene, J gene, and CDR3 amino acid sequence. To compute the percentage overlap between repertoires, the number of shared unique clonotypes was divided by the size of the smaller repertoire. RTK rarefaction, the Chao1 estimator, and Recon v2.1 estimates of unobserved clonotypes were used to assess repertoire richness. TCRdb stores this immuneACCESS table with in-frame sequences only. Part of the clones is absent; in the studies checked, under half of the shortfall reflects unresolved V genes, and no reason is known for the rest. The D gene and trimming were derived from the DNA, and the V and J assignments and clone size from that table. Across this sample there are about 490,000 clones, with about 82% seen only once. Together, the top ten hold 10% to 15% of the sample.

The donors were healthy, HIV-negative adults with no recently reported acute infections or vaccinations. Every donor was a Caucasian adult living in Nashville, Tennessee, USA. For unsorted samples, approximately 84 million PBMCs were counted, and genomic DNA was extracted using the QIAamp DNA Blood Mini kit. After blood collection by leukapheresis, PBMCs were isolated using Ficoll-Histopaque density gradient centrifugation and then cryopreserved in the vapor phase of liquid nitrogen. CDR1 MRHNA and CDR2 SNTAGT were looked up in the germline V gene. Trimming at the junction amounts to 1 base on V and 1 base on J, and the germline ends lie 7 bases apart. Taken from cysteine to phenylalanine, the CDR3 has 14 residues. The kept DNA is CDR3 alone, 42 bases in frame from the first base.

Sequenced sample: PBMCs. The receptor chain draws on TRBV6-4 and TRBJ2-5, and TRBD2 may be the D gene, going by 6 matching bases. The TCR was taken from a woman in her forties in good health. Some clones in this sample may be carry-over from other donors' samples. The bases read TGTGCCAGCAGTGACTTGGGGGGCCAAGAGACCCAGTACTTC. This yields the protein CASSDLGGQETQYF.